This T cell receptor (beta chain) stems from a study of cytomegalovirus exposure and HLA in healthy donors. This clone has only a few counts. Assay used: immunoSEQ multiplex PCR; TCRdb lists only in-frame clones, some missing. In the table there are 130,000 to 150,000 clones, 85% to 90% of which are singletons. Germline CDR1 and CDR2: MDHEN and SYDVKM. J gave up 3 bases and V 5 bases, and 9 bases lay outside the gene matches. The CDR3 is 15 amino acids. The donors formed part of the roughly 110-subject validation cohort, distinct from the roughly 700-subject first cohort. The receptor comes from a woman between 18 and 29 years old in good health and CMV-seropositive. The material sequenced was PBMCs. This chain links TRBV28 with TRBJ2-7; TRBD1 matches at 8 bases. The chain's CDR3 is CASSLPGTGHYEQYF. As DNA, the CDR3 is TGTGCCAGCAGTCTACCCGGGACAGGCCACTACGAGCAGTACTTC. The full variable domain, completed using reference TRBV28 and TRBJ2-7, is DVKVTQSSRYLVKRTGEKVFLECVQDMDHENMFWYRQDPGLGLRLIYFSYDVKMKEKGDIPEGYSVSREKKERFSLILESASTNQTSMYLCASSLPGTGHYEQYFGPGTRLTVT.